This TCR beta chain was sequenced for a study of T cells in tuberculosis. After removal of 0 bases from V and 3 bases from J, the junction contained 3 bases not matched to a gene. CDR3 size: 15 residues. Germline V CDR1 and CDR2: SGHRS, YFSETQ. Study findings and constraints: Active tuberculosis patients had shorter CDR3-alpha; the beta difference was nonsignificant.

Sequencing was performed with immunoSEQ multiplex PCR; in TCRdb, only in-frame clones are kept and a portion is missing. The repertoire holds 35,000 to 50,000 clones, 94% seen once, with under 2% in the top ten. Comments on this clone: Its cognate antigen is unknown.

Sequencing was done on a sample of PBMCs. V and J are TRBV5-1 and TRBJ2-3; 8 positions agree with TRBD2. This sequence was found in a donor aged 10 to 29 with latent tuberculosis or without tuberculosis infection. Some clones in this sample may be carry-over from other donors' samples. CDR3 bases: TGCGCCAGCAGCTTGGAGGTAGCGGGAACAGATACGCAGTATTTT. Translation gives CASSLEVAGTDTQYF.